This T cell receptor beta chain was documented in a study of OX40 agonist ivuxolimab in advanced cancers. Study summary: Patients received the agonistic anti-OX40 (CD134) antibody ivuxolimab.

After removal of 4 bases from V and 2 bases from J, the junction contained 8 bases not matched to a gene. Germline CDR1 reads SGHRS; CDR2 reads YFSETQ. This CDR3 contains 16 residues. Sequencing was performed with immunoSEQ multiplex PCR; in TCRdb, only in-frame clones are kept and a portion is missing. The data show 77,000 or so clones, about 73% seen once. The sequenced sample was CD4+ or CD8+ T cells sorted from blood, obtained in a trial of the OX40 agonist ivuxolimab. This receptor was taken from an adult with an advanced solid tumor such as melanoma, head and neck, liver or kidney cancer. This rearrangement joins TRBV5-1 to TRBJ2-3, with 9 bases matching TRBD1. The CDR3 nucleotides read TGCGCCAGCAGCCGGGGGACAGGGAGGGTCACAGATACGCAGTATTTT. Translating gives CASSRGTGRVTDTQYF.